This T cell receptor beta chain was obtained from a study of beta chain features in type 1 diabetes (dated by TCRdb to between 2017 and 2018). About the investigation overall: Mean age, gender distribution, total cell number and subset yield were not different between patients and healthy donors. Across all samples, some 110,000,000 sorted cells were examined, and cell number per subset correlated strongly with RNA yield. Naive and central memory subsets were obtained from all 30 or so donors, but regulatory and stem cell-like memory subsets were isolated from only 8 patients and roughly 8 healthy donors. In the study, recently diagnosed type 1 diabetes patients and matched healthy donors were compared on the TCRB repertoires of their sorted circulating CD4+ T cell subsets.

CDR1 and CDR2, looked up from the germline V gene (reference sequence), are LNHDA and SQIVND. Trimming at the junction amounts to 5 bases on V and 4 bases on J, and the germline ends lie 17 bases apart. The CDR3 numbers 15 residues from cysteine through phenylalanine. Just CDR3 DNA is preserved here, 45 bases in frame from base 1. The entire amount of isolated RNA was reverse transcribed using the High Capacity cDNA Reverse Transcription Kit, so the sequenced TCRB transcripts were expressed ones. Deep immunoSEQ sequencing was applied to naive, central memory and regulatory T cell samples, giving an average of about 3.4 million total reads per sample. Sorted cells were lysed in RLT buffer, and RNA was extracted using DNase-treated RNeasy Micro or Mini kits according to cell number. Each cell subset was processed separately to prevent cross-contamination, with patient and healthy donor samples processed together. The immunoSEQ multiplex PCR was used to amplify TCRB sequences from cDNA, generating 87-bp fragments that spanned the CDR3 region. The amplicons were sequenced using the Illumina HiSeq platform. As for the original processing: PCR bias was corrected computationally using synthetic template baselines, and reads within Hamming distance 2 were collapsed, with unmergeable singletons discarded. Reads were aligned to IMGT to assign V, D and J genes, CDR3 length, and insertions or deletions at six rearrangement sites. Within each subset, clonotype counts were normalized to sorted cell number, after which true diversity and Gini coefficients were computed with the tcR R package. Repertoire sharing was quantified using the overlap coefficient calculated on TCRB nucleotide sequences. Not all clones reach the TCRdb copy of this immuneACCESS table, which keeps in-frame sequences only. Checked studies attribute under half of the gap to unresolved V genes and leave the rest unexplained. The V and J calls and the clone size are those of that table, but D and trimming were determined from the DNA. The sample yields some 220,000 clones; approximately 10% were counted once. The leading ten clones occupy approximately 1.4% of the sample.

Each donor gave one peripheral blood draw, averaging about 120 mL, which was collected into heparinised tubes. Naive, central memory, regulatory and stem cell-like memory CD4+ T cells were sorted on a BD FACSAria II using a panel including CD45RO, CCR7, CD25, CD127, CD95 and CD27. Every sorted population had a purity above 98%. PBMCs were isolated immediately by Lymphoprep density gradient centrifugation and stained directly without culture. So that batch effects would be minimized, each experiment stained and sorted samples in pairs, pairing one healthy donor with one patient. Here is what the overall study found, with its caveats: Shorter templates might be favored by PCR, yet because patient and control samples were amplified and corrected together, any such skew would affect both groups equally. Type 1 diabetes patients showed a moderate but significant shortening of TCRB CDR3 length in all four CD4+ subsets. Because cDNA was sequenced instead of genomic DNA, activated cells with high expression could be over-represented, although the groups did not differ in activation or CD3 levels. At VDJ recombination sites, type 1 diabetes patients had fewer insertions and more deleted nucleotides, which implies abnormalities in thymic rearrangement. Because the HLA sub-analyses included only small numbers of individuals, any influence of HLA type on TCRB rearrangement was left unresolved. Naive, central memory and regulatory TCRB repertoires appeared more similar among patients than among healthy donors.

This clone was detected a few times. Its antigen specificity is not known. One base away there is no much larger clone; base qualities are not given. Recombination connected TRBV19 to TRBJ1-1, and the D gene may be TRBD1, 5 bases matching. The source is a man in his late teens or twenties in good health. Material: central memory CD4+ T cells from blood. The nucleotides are TGTGCCAGTAGTTTCCGACAGACCGTGAGCACTGAAGCTTTCTTT. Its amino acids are CASSFRQTVSTEAFF.